Below, 12 T cell receptor beta chains from the same sample are listed, as sequenced in a study of blood T cell repertoires in COVID-19. Here immunoSEQ multiplex PCR was the method, and the copy in TCRdb shows in-frame clones only, minus some. The profile shows some 240,000 clones, approximately 84% of them singletons. Source material: PBMCs or T cells enriched from blood (not recorded which). Source of these receptors: a man between 45 and 60 years old who had recovered from COVID-19.

The rearrangement uses TRBV10-3 and TRBJ1-3; 8 nucleotides match TRBD1. J lost 7 bases, V lost 4 bases, and 6 bases had no gene match. CDR1 is ENHRY, CDR2 SYGVKD, per germline. CDR3 length: 14 residues. The CDR3: CAISADRGGNTIYF. In nucleotides, the CDR3 is TGTGCCATCAGTGCCGACAGGGGAGGCAACACCATATATTTT.

J is TRBJ1-1 and V is TRBV30, with 8 bases identical to TRBD1. Germline values: CDR1 GTSNPN, CDR2 SVGIG (reference sequence). This CDR3 has 14 residues. Unmatched junction bases numbered 4, after V lost 4 bases and J lost 0 bases. The CDR3 DNA is TGTGCCTGGACAGGGGGCCGTATGAACACTGAAGCTTTCTTT. Its translation is CAWTGGRMNTEAFF. Full variable domain (missing parts from reference TRBV30 and TRBJ1-1): SQTIHQWPATLVQPVGSPLSLECTVEGTSNPNLYWYRQAAGRGLQLLFYSVGIGQISSEVPQNLSASRPQDRQFILSSKKLLLSDSGFYLCAWTGGRMNTEAFFGQGTRLTVV.

This clone was picked up one time. The CDR3 is CASSTRGETEAFF. The DNA of the CDR3 is TGTGCCAGCAGCACCAGGGGGGAGACTGAAGCTTTCTTT. The V gene is TRBV7-2, the J gene TRBJ1-1, with 7 bases lining up with TRBD1. The V segment lost 5 bases and the J segment 5 bases; nucleotides outside the gene matches: 5. This CDR3 has 13 residues. Germline assignment: CDR1 SGHTA and CDR2 FQGNSA.

This chain connects TRBV19 to TRBJ2-7; 14 positions match TRBD2. CDR1 LNHDA and CDR2 SQIVND come from the germline V gene (reference sequence). V shed 5 bases, J shed 4 bases, and the junction held 4 bases outside the gene matches. The CDR3 length is 15 residues. CDR3 region: CASSFRLAGGYEQYF. DNA of the CDR3: TGTGCCAGTAGTTTTAGACTAGCGGGAGGGTACGAGCAGTACTTC.

This chain connects TRBV2 to TRBJ2-5, with D perhaps TRBD1 (5 bases). V lost 6 bases and J 1 base, leaving 12 bases between the germline ends. This CDR3 is 14 amino acids long. Germline loops: CDR1 SNHLY, CDR2 FYNNEI. The CDR3 nucleotides read TGTGCCAGCAGCCGGACACAGACCCAAGAGACCCAGTACTTC. Its protein product is CASSRTQTQETQYF.

This rearrangement joins TRBV28 to TRBJ1-5; possible D gene TRBD1, 5 bases. Germline lookup yields CDR1 MDHEN and CDR2 SYDVKM. There are 17 residues in the CDR3. Trimming pared 2 bases from V and 7 bases from J, leaving 21 bases between. CDR3 nucleotides: TGTGCCAGCAGTTTAGTTGAGGGACTCAAAAGCTTACAGCCCCAGCATTTT. Translation: CASSLVEGLKSLQPQHF. Together with reference TRBV28 and TRBJ1-5, the CDR3 gives the full variable domain: DVKVTQSSRYLVKRTGEKVFLECVQDMDHENMFWYRQDPGLGLRLIYFSYDVKMKEKGDIPEGYSVSREKKERFSLILESASTNQTSMYLCASSLVEGLKSLQPQHFGDGTRLSIL.

The J gene is TRBJ2-4, the V gene TRBV6-2 or TRBV6-3, with a tentative D call TRBD2 (5 bases). This CDR3 contains 18 residues. Looked up from germline, CDR1 is MNHEY and CDR2 is SVGEGT. V gave up 0 bases and J gave up 0 bases, with 15 bases separating them. CDR3 loop: CASSYSRLGVIAKNIQYF. The CDR3 region has the DNA TGTGCCAGCAGTTACTCGAGACTGGGAGTAATAGCCAAAAACATTCAGTACTTC.

This clone was counted only a few times. The chain links TRBV4-3 to TRBJ2-3, with D tentatively TRBD2 (5 bases). The CDR3 length is 16 residues. Trimming stripped 3 bases from V and 4 bases from J, with 17 bases between. Germline V CDR1 and CDR2: LGHNA, YSLEER. CDR3 nucleotide sequence: TGCGCCAGCAGCCATTTGAGCGGCAGTGGTTCAGATACGCAGTATTTT. Translation gives CASSHLSGSGSDTQYF.

V is TRBV6-4 and J is TRBJ1-5, with a weak D call TRBD1 (6 bases). Germline V gene lookup returns CDR1 MRHNA and CDR2 SNTAGT. The CDR3 has 13 amino acids. With 6 bases removed from V and 8 bases from J, the gap between germline ends came to 14 bases. In DNA, the CDR3 is TGTGCCAGCAGCACAGGGCCCAGGGAGCCCCAGCATTTT. Protein sequence: CASSTGPREPQHF.

This chain uses TRBV27 with TRBJ1-1; D is ambiguous. The germline gives CDR1 MNHEY, CDR2 SMNVEV (reference sequence). The CDR3 spans 13 residues. The germline V and J ends were trimmed by 6 bases and 3 bases, with 11 bases remaining between them. The CDR3 bases are TGTGCCAGCAGGTTCTTAACAGACACTGAAGCTTTCTTT. Translating it yields CASRFLTDTEAFF.

The chain couples TRBV10-2 to TRBJ1-1, with D tentatively TRBD1 (5 bases). V was cut by 6 bases and J by 1 base, with 9 bases left in between. The length of the CDR3 is 13 residues. Germline V gene lookup returns CDR1 WSHSY and CDR2 SAAADI. CDR3 protein: CASSLGQNTEAFF. The CDR3 nucleotides are TGCGCCAGCAGCCTCGGACAGAACACTGAAGCTTTCTTT.

V usage is TRBV7-8 and J usage is TRBJ2-7, with TRBD1 identical over 7 bases. This CDR3 is built from 18 residues. Per the germline V gene, CDR1 is SGHVS and CDR2 is FQNEAQ. Trimming removed 4 bases from V and 2 bases from J; junction bases left unmatched: 17. The CDR3 loop is CASSSEQLQGLGTYEQYF. The CDR3 coding sequence is TGTGCCAGCAGCTCCGAACAATTACAGGGGTTGGGAACCTACGAGCAGTACTTC. The complete variable domain, with remaining parts taken from reference TRBV7-8 and TRBJ2-7, reads GAGVSQSPRYKVAKRGQDVALRCDPISGHVSLFWYQQALGQGPEFLTYFQNEAQLDKSGLPSDRFFAERPEGSVSTLKIQRTQQEDSAVYLCASSSEQLQGLGTYEQYFGPGTRLTVT.